The 30 T cell receptor beta chains below come from one sample, sequenced in a study of spatial heterogeneity in lung cancer. Time point described: blood at routine non-recurrence follow-up after resection. Each CDR3 protein gets one entry after TCRdb re-called the 5' RACE reads with MiXCR. The data contain about 110,000 distinct CDR3 sequences, 11% of them seen just once; the ten biggest clones take up roughly 26%. Sequences were derived from PBMCs, sampled at follow-up. The receptors come from a female donor with early-stage non-small cell lung cancer.

J is TRBJ1-2 and V is TRBV19; D ambiguous. The CDR3 has 14 amino acids. The germline gives CDR1 LNHDA, CDR2 SQIVND (reference sequence). Trimming stripped 1 base from V and 5 bases from J, with 11 bases between. The CDR3 reads CASSIAIYLYGYTF. The CDR3 coding sequence is TGTGCCAGTAGTATAGCTATCTACCTATATGGCTACACCTTC.

The V and J genes are TRBV20-1 and TRBJ2-3, with 7 bases lining up with TRBD2. The CDR3 runs to 14 residues. The germline V gene has CDR1 DFQATT and CDR2 SNEGSKA (reference sequence). The ends lost 6 bases at V and 4 bases at J; junction bases unmatched: 10. The CDR3: CSADGAGVSDTQYF. The CDR3 DNA sequence: TGCAGTGCAGATGGGGCGGGAGTTTCAGATACGCAGTATTTT.

The chain uses TRBV5-1 and TRBJ1-6; no clear D. Trimming pared 4 bases from V and 5 bases from J, leaving 7 bases between. The CDR3 loop spans 13 amino acids. Germline lookup yields CDR1 SGHRS and CDR2 YFSETQ. CDR3 sequence (DNA): TGCGCCAGCAGCCGGGGAAATAATTCACCCCTCCACTTT. Its translation: CASSRGNNSPLHF. Variable domain in full (rest from reference TRBV5-1 and TRBJ1-6): KAGVTQTPRYLIKTRGQQVTLSCSPISGHRSVSWYQQTPGQGLQFLFEYFSETQRNKGNFPGRFSGRQFSNSRSEMNVSTLELGDSALYLCASSRGNNSPLHFGNGTRLTVT.

The chain joins TRBV20-1 to TRBJ2-1; D might be TRBD2 (5 bases). Germline values: CDR1 DFQATT, CDR2 SNEGSKA (reference sequence). The CDR3 is made up of 12 amino acids. For the CDR3, the DNA is TGCGGCCCGGTTTTAGGAGGCAGTGAGCAGTTCTTC. Residues: CGPVLGGSEQFF.

The J gene is TRBJ2-6, the V gene TRBV19; D is ambiguous. CDR3 size: 14 residues. V lost 3 bases and J 1 base, leaving 4 bases between the germline ends. The V gene's germline CDR1 is LNHDA and CDR2 SQIVND (reference sequence). This CDR3 reads CASSMGSGANVLTF. CDR3 in DNA: TGTGCCAGTAGTATGGGGTCTGGGGCCAACGTCCTGACTTTC.

This clonotype was recorded a few times. The rearrangement uses TRBV9 and TRBJ2-3; D call uncertain. The CDR3 is made up of 15 amino acids. CDR1 is SGDLS and CDR2 is YYNGEE in the germline V gene. V was shortened by 0 bases and J by 1 base, with 9 bases between the two germline ends. In DNA form, the CDR3 reads TGTGCCAGCAGCGTAGCGACGCCGGGCACAGATACGCAGTATTTT. This translates into CASSVATPGTDTQYF.

The sample holds a few counts of this clonotype. The chain couples TRBV11-3 to TRBJ2-1; 9 nucleotides line up with TRBD2. The CDR3 loop spans 17 amino acids. With 1 base clipped from V and 5 bases from J, the junction kept 9 bases outside the gene matches. CDR1 is SGHNT and CDR2 is YENEEA in the germline V gene. CDR3 residues: CASSLGQWTSVNNEQFF. The CDR3 DNA reads TGTGCCAGCAGCTTAGGTCAATGGACTAGCGTAAACAATGAGCAGTTCTTC.

This clonotype was found a few times. The chain links TRBV9 to TRBJ2-1, with 9 bases lining up with TRBD2. With V trimmed by 9 bases and J by 7 bases, 8 bases remained unmatched. Germline V lookup: CDR1 SGDLS, CDR2 YYNGEE. The CDR3 is 13 residues long. The CDR3 is CAKIAGDRNEQFF. CDR3 coding DNA: TGTGCCAAGATAGCGGGAGATAGGAATGAGCAGTTCTTC.

This clonotype was seen only a few times. The chain recombines TRBV19 with TRBJ2-4; tentative D call: TRBD2 (5 bases). V shed 7 bases and J shed 5 bases, with 15 bases lying between them. This CDR3 is 14 amino acids long. The germline V gene has CDR1 LNHDA and CDR2 SQIVND (reference sequence). CDR3 amino acids: CASTYRGKENIQYF. The CDR3 coding sequence is TGTGCCAGTACCTACCGGGGTAAGGAAAACATTCAGTACTTC.

This chain connects TRBV9 to TRBJ2-2, with TRBD1 matching over 8 bases. This CDR3 is built from 16 residues. The junction had 8 bases not matched to a gene; V was cut back by 5 bases and J by 2 bases. CDR1 is SGDLS, CDR2 YYNGEE, per germline. In DNA, the CDR3 is TGTGCCAGCAGTGTTCCGCAGGGGGCAAACACCGGGGAGCTGTTTTTT. Translated: CASSVPQGANTGELFF. Full variable domain (rest looked up from reference TRBV9 and TRBJ2-2): DSGVTQTPKHLITATGQRVTLRCSPRSGDLSVYWYQQSLDQGLQFLIQYYNGEERAKGNILERFSAQQFPDLHSELNLSSLELGDSALYFCASSVPQGANTGELFFGEGSRLTVL.

This clonotype was counted many times. The V gene is TRBV4-3, the J gene TRBJ2-1; TRBD2 matches 11 bases. In germline, CDR1 is LGHNA, CDR2 YSLEER. J gave up 8 bases and V 0 bases, and 6 bases lay outside the gene matches. This CDR3 has 16 amino acids. The CDR3 loop is CASSQDASGRNDEQFF. CDR3 nucleotides: TGCGCCAGCAGCCAAGACGCTAGCGGGAGGAACGATGAGCAGTTCTTC.

The CDR3 sequence is CASSPDRASVDEQFF. The CDR3 nucleotides read TGCGCCAGCAGCCCGGACAGGGCCAGTGTGGATGAGCAGTTCTTC. This rearrangement joins TRBV5-1 to TRBJ2-1, with 8 bases identical to TRBD1. The V gene's germline CDR1 is SGHRS and CDR2 YFSETQ. The ends lost 4 bases at V and 8 bases at J; junction bases unmatched: 11. The CDR3 loop spans 15 amino acids.

This CDR3 reads CASTLGTGLYNEQFF. CDR3 in DNA: TGTGCCAGCACCCTCGGGACAGGGTTATACAATGAGCAGTTCTTC. J is TRBJ2-1 and V is TRBV28; 9 positions match TRBD1. This CDR3 comprises 15 residues. V was clipped by 7 bases and J by 4 bases; unmatched bases: 8. In germline, CDR1 is MDHEN, CDR2 SYDVKM. Filled out from reference TRBV28 and TRBJ2-1, the complete variable domain reads DVKVTQSSRYLVKRTGEKVFLECVQDMDHENMFWYRQDPGLGLRLIYFSYDVKMKEKGDIPEGYSVSREKKERFSLILESASTNQTSMYLCASTLGTGLYNEQFFGPGTRLTVL.

This clonotype was seen ten or more times. This chain joins TRBV6-6 and TRBJ1-2; possibly TRBD1 for D (6 bases). The CDR3 has 15 amino acids. The ends were cut back, 7 bases at V and 7 bases at J, with 22 bases in the middle. Germline-derived CDR1 and CDR2 are MNHNY and SVGAGI (reference sequence). CDR3 DNA: TGTGCCAGCACCCCAGGGGCAGGCCCCTGGGGTGGCTACACCTTC. This encodes CASTPGAGPWGGYTF.

This clonotype has only a few counts. In nucleotides, the CDR3 is TGTGCCTGGACCCTCGGACAGGGCAATTCACCCCTCCACTTT. It specifies CAWTLGQGNSPLHF. The V call is TRBV30, the J call TRBJ1-6, with 8 bases fitting TRBD1. The CDR3 sequence is 14 residues long. CDR1 is GTSNPN, CDR2 SVGIG, per germline (reference sequence). Unmatched junction bases numbered 6, after V lost 4 bases and J lost 7 bases.

There are a few counts of this clonotype. CDR3 residues: CASSSLQGTRDEQFF. The CDR3 nucleotides read TGTGCCAGCAGTTCCCTCCAGGGCACGCGGGATGAGCAGTTCTTC. The chain couples TRBV28 to TRBJ2-1; possibly TRBD1 or TRBD2 for D (5 bases each). The V gene's germline CDR1 is MDHEN and CDR2 SYDVKM. This CDR3 comprises 15 residues. V dropped 4 bases and J dropped 8 bases, with 18 bases sitting between them.

This clonotype has just a few counts. This rearrangement joins TRBV7-9 to TRBJ2-5, with 10 bases aligning to TRBD2. The trim removed 5 bases at V and 3 bases at J, leaving 6 bases unmatched. Germline CDR1 SEHNR, CDR2 FQNEAQ (reference sequence). The CDR3 sequence is 15 residues long. The DNA for the CDR3 is TGTGCCAGCAGCGAGCGGACTAGCGGAGAAGAGACCCAGTACTTC. Its translation is CASSERTSGEETQYF.

The rearrangement joins TRBV21-1 to TRBJ2-3; the table assigns TRBD2, which was not confirmed against the DNA. TRBV21-1 is a recognized pseudogene. CDR3 length: 14 residues. CDR3 DNA sequence: TGTGCCAGCGGCATGGGAGGGAGGACAGATACGCAGTATTTT. Translating gives CASGMGGRTDTQYF.

This clonotype occurred a few times. The chain couples TRBV11-2 to TRBJ2-1, with D perhaps assigned TRBD1 or TRBD2 (7 bases each). CDR3 size: 15 residues. Trimming pared 3 bases from V and 5 bases from J, leaving 14 bases between. Germline lookup yields CDR1 SGHAT and CDR2 FQNNGV. The CDR3: CASSFRQGGNNEQFF. The CDR3 nucleotides are TGTGCCAGCAGCTTTCGACAGGGAGGGAACAATGAGCAGTTCTTC.

The V call is TRBV7-2, the J call TRBJ1-1; a possible D gene is TRBD1 (5 bases). V shed 0 bases and J shed 1 base, with 9 bases lying between them. The germline V gene encodes CDR1 SGHTA and CDR2 FQGNSA. This CDR3 has 15 residues. This CDR3 reads CASSLAGGRNTEAFF. CDR3 nucleotide sequence: TGTGCCAGCAGCTTAGCGGGGGGAAGGAACACTGAAGCTTTCTTT. The whole variable domain, remainder taken from reference TRBV7-2 and TRBJ1-1, is GAGVSQSPSNKVTEKGKDVELRCDPISGHTALYWYRQSLGQGLEFLIYFQGNSAPDKSGLPSDRFSAERTGGSVSTLTIQRTQQEDSAVYLCASSLAGGRNTEAFFGQGTRLTVV.

This clonotype was counted between two and nine times. This chain uses TRBV27 with TRBJ2-1; tentative D call: TRBD1 (6 bases). This CDR3 has 16 residues. Per germline, CDR1 MNHEY and CDR2 SMNVEV (reference sequence). The ends were cut back, 5 bases at V and 4 bases at J, with 18 bases in the middle. The CDR3 bases are TGTGCCAGCAGTAAAAACAGGGTAGCTTCTTACAATGAGCAGTTCTTC. Residues: CASSKNRVASYNEQFF.

The rearrangement joins TRBV2 to TRBJ2-5; 11 bases are shared with TRBD2. The V segment lost 4 bases and the J segment 7 bases; nucleotides outside the gene matches: 5. Germline CDR1 SNHLY, CDR2 FYNNEI. The CDR3 is 14 residues long. CDR3 bases: TGTGCCAGCAGTGGTACTAGCGGGAGTCGGACCCAGTACTTC. Amino acid sequence: CASSGTSGSRTQYF. The whole variable domain, filled in from reference TRBV2 and TRBJ2-5, reads EPEVTQTPSHQVTQMGQEVILRCVPISNHLYFYWYRQILGQKVEFLVSFYNNEISEKSEIFDDQFSVERPDGSNFTLKIRSTKLEDSAMYFCASSGTSGSRTQYFGPGTRLLVL.

This clonotype was observed a handful of times. The rearrangement uses TRBV28 and TRBJ2-7; tentative D call: TRBD1 (6 bases). CDR1 and CDR2 (germline): MDHEN, SYDVKM. Trimming removed 6 bases from V and 3 bases from J, with 18 bases in between. The CDR3 has 15 amino acids. The CDR3 DNA is TGTGCCAGCAGGCGACAGGACTCCTCTTTCTACGAGCAGTACTTC. Its translation: CASRRQDSSFYEQYF.

This clonotype was seen many times. The CDR3 here is CASSSQGRLNIQYF. In nucleotides, the CDR3 is TGTGCCAGCAGCTCCCAGGGGCGCCTTAACATTCAGTACTTC. V is TRBV3-1 and J is TRBJ2-4; perhaps TRBD1 as D (6 bases). Trimming took 5 bases from V and 7 from J, leaving 15 bases between them. The CDR3 has 14 amino acids. Germline lookup yields CDR1 LGHDT and CDR2 YNNKEL (reference sequence).

This clonotype has a count of ten or more. The chain uses TRBV29-1 and TRBJ2-1; no clear D. The CDR3 is 11 residues long. Germline lookup yields CDR1 SQVTM and CDR2 ANQGSEA. Trimming stripped 7 bases from V and 8 bases from J, with 12 bases between. The CDR3 sequence: CSAGLQDEQFF. CDR3 bases: TGCAGCGCCGGTCTTCAGGATGAGCAGTTCTTC.

Many counts were recorded for this clonotype. The rearrangement uses TRBV5-1 and TRBJ2-5, with a tentative D call TRBD1 (6 bases). This CDR3 is 14 amino acids long. Trimming took 4 bases from V and 3 from J, leaving 13 bases between them. Germline V gene lookup returns CDR1 SGHRS and CDR2 YFSETQ. Here the CDR3 reads CASSRDRTEETQYF. CDR3 DNA: TGCGCCAGCAGCCGCGACAGGACCGAAGAGACCCAGTACTTC.

The chain joins TRBV29-1 to TRBJ1-5, with TRBD1 matching 7 bases. CDR1 is SQVTM and CDR2 is ANQGSEA in the germline V gene. The CDR3 sequence is 12 residues long. V shed 4 bases, J shed 7 bases, and the junction held 4 bases outside the gene matches. The CDR3 spells CSVGGGGQPQHF. In DNA, the CDR3 is TGCAGCGTTGGAGGGGGCGGGCAGCCCCAGCATTTT.

The chain employs TRBV6-6 and TRBJ1-4; 11 nucleotides agree with TRBD1. Germline V gene lookup returns CDR1 MNHNY and CDR2 SVGAGI (reference sequence). The ends lost 0 bases at V and 5 bases at J; junction bases unmatched: 2. This CDR3 is 16 amino acids long. The CDR3 DNA reads TGTGCCAGCAGTTACTCGGGACAGGGGGGGAATGAAAAACTGTTTTTT. It specifies CASSYSGQGGNEKLFF.

This clonotype has only a few counts. The chain has TRBV19 and TRBJ2-2; 9 nucleotides agree with TRBD2. CDR3 length: 16 residues. CDR1 is LNHDA, CDR2 SQIVND, per germline (reference sequence). V trimming: 4 bases; J trimming: 1 base; junction bases outside the gene matches: 4. The CDR3 nucleotides are TGTGCCAGTAGTAAACGTAGCGGGAGGAACACCGGGGAGCTGTTTTTT. This sequence encodes CASSKRSGRNTGELFF.

This clonotype was detected ten times or more. The chain combines TRBV4-2 with TRBJ2-6; D is undetermined. The CDR3 length is 16 residues. Germline V CDR1 and CDR2: LGHNA, YNFKEQ. Trimming took off 6 bases at V and 9 bases at J, with 21 bases between the two ends. CDR3 sequence reads: CASRPLLDRTGNVLTF. DNA of the CDR3: TGTGCCAGCAGACCCTTACTTGATCGGACGGGCAACGTCCTGACTTTC.